This passage covers 23 T cell receptor beta chains from one sample sequenced in a study of T cells after posttransplantation cyclophosphamide (dated by TCRdb to between 2015 and 2016). The library came from the immunoSEQ multiplex PCR assay. Sourced from immuneACCESS, this table was stored by TCRdb with only in-frame sequences that have V and J called. A share of the clones is absent; for the studies checked, an unresolved V gene accounts for under half, and the remainder has no known explanation. The sample contains roughly 1,900 clones, about 94% of them found a single time. The ten largest clones represent 2.9% of the sample. Sequencing was done on a sample of CD4+ T cells sorted from bone marrow. The receptor source for this set is a woman aged 50 to 60 in good health and a related stem cell transplant donor.

V and J are TRBV25-1 and TRBJ2-3; D uncertain. Germline V gene data show CDR1 as MGHDK and CDR2 as SYGVNS. Trimming cost V 5 bases and J 2 bases, with 8 bases left between them. This CDR3 is built from 13 residues. The CDR3 sequence: CASSLDFTDTQYF. CDR3 nucleotide sequence: TGTGCCAGCAGTTTAGACTTCACAGATACGCAGTATTTT.

This chain links TRBV4-1 with TRBJ2-1; D possibly corresponds to TRBD2 (5 bases). This CDR3 has 15 amino acids. Looked up from germline, CDR1 is MGHRA and CDR2 is YSYEKL. Trimming took 0 bases from V and 9 from J, leaving 15 bases between them. CDR3 bases: TGCGCCAGCAGCCAAGATCGGGTAGCGAGAGGTGAGCAGTTCTTC. It is translated as CASSQDRVARGEQFF.

The chain combines TRBV30 with TRBJ2-2; 11 bases fit TRBD2. Germline V gives CDR1 GTSNPN, CDR2 SVGIG (reference sequence). The CDR3 is made up of 16 amino acids. V was clipped by 8 bases and J by 7 bases; unmatched bases: 15. The CDR3 bases are TGTGCCGTCACTAGCGGGAGCGTGCTGTGGGGCGGGGAGCTGTTTTTT. Its translation is CAVTSGSVLWGGELFF. The full variable domain, rest sourced from reference TRBV30 and TRBJ2-2, is SQTIHQWPATLVQPVGSPLSLECTVEGTSNPNLYWYRQAAGRGLQLLFYSVGIGQISSEVPQNLSASRPQDRQFILSSKKLLLSDSGFYLCAVTSGSVLWGGELFFGEGSRLTVL.

The rearrangement links TRBV5-6 to TRBJ2-2; perhaps TRBD2 as D (5 bases). The germline V gene encodes CDR1 SGHDT and CDR2 YYEEEE. V was pared by 0 bases and J by 1 base, with 7 bases between. This CDR3 is 15 amino acids long. The CDR3 loop reads CASSLAGLNTGELFF. The CDR3 DNA reads TGTGCCAGCAGCTTGGCCGGACTGAACACCGGGGAGCTGTTTTTT.

The V call is TRBV5-6, the J call TRBJ1-5; D may be TRBD1 (6 bases). Trimming took 2 bases from V and 2 from J, leaving 11 bases between them. This CDR3 has 15 amino acids. CDR1 and CDR2 from the germline V gene are SGHDT and YYEEEE. CDR3 amino acids: CASSLTGSGNQPQHF. CDR3 coding DNA: TGTGCCAGCAGCTTAACAGGGTCGGGCAATCAGCCCCAGCATTTT.

The rearrangement links TRBV10-3 to TRBJ2-7, with 8 bases aligning to TRBD2. Germline-derived CDR1 and CDR2 are ENHRY and SYGVKD. This CDR3 region has 16 residues. Trimming at V came to 6 bases and at J to 0 bases, leaving 10 bases not matched to a gene. The CDR3 loop reads CAIRPSRGGISYEQYF. In nucleotides, the CDR3 is TGTGCCATCAGACCGAGTCGGGGGGGGATCTCCTACGAGCAGTACTTC.

J is TRBJ1-3 and V is TRBV5-4; 7 positions match TRBD1. J gave up 0 bases and V 0 bases, and 9 bases lay outside the gene matches. CDR1 SGHNT and CDR2 YYREEE come from the germline V gene (reference sequence). The CDR3 has 18 residues. Here the CDR3 DNA reads TGTGCCAGCAGCTTGGGGACAGGTCCCACTTCCTCTGGAAACACCATATATTTT. It codes for CASSLGTGPTSSGNTIYF.

The chain couples TRBV4-1 to TRBJ2-7, with a weak D call TRBD1 (6 bases). There are 16 residues in the CDR3. The germline gives CDR1 MGHRA, CDR2 YSYEKL. V gave up 3 bases and J gave up 2 bases, with 17 bases separating them. The chain's CDR3 is CASSHLDGTSTYEQYF. The CDR3 region has the DNA TGCGCCAGCAGCCACCTCGACGGGACATCTACCTACGAGCAGTACTTC.

The chain carries TRBV7-7 and TRBJ2-5; TRBD1 aligns across 9 bases. The ends lost 4 bases at V and 3 bases at J; junction bases unmatched: 3. The germline V gene has CDR1 SSHAT and CDR2 FNYEAQ (reference sequence). This CDR3 has 14 residues. The CDR3 loop is CASSSGTGKETQYF. CDR3 coding DNA: TGTGCCAGCAGCTCTGGGACAGGGAAAGAGACCCAGTACTTC.

The chain combines TRBV2 with TRBJ1-5, with 7 bases matching TRBD1. V was pared by 8 bases and J by 2 bases, with 0 bases of the junction left unmatched. CDR1 is SNHLY, CDR2 FYNNEI, per germline. The CDR3 is made up of 12 amino acids. The CDR3 nucleotides are TGTGCCAGCGACAGGGGCAATCAGCCCCAGCATTTT. Protein: CASDRGNQPQHF.

For this clone: Other DNA sequences of this sample code for an identical CDR3. This chain connects TRBV4-2 to TRBJ2-2; 9 bases are a match to TRBD2. CDR1 and CDR2 (germline): LGHNA, YNFKEQ. V shed 0 bases and J 3 bases; nucleotides not matched to a gene: 8. The CDR3 covers 18 residues. The CDR3 sequence is CASSQDGSSGGDTGELFF. CDR3 nucleotides: TGTGCCAGCAGCCAAGATGGCAGTAGCGGGGGAGACACCGGGGAGCTGTTTTTT.

V gene TRBV7-2 combines with J gene TRBJ2-5; TRBD1 agrees at 7 bases. J lost 1 base, V lost 5 bases, and 7 bases had no gene match. Germline V lookup: CDR1 SGHTA, CDR2 FQGNSA. The CDR3 is made up of 15 amino acids. CDR3 in amino acids: CASSRRTGLQETQYF. The CDR3 coding sequence is TGTGCCAGCAGCCGCAGGACAGGCCTCCAAGAGACCCAGTACTTC. Drawing the rest from reference TRBV7-2 and TRBJ2-5, the complete variable domain is GAGVSQSPSNKVTEKGKDVELRCDPISGHTALYWYRQSLGQGLEFLIYFQGNSAPDKSGLPSDRFSAERTGGSVSTLTIQRTQQEDSAVYLCASSRRTGLQETQYFGPGTRLLVL.

V usage is TRBV11-2 and J usage is TRBJ2-1; 8 bases match TRBD2. This CDR3 comprises 15 residues. Per the germline V gene, CDR1 is SGHAT and CDR2 is FQNNGV. J lost 7 bases, V lost 6 bases, and 11 bases had no gene match. This chain's CDR3 is CASRSWRGAKNEQFF. DNA for the CDR3: TGTGCCAGCAGGTCCTGGCGGGGGGCTAAGAATGAGCAGTTCTTC.

The chain combines TRBV15 with TRBJ1-2; D gene uncertain. CDR1 is LNHNV, CDR2 YYDKDF, per germline (reference sequence). V was cut by 3 bases and J by 0 bases, with 23 bases left in between. CDR3 length: 19 residues. The CDR3 reads CATSSPEVRNQLSNYGYTF. CDR3 coding DNA: TGTGCCACCAGCAGTCCCGAGGTGCGAAACCAGCTCTCTAACTATGGCTACACCTTC.

V and J are TRBV6-5 and TRBJ2-1; the match to TRBD2 covers 14 bases. The CDR3 is 16 amino acids. The trim removed 2 bases at V and 9 bases at J, leaving 6 bases unmatched. The germline CDR1 and CDR2 sequences are MNHEY and SVGAGI. Here the CDR3 reads CASSYETSGGESEQFF. DNA of the CDR3: TGTGCCAGCAGTTACGAGACTAGCGGGGGGGAAAGTGAGCAGTTCTTC.

The rearrangement links TRBV2 to TRBJ2-7, with 8 bases aligning to TRBD2. V dropped 10 bases and J dropped 3; count of bases not matched to a gene: 11. CDR3 size: 14 residues. Germline V CDR1 and CDR2: SNHLY, FYNNEI. The CDR3 DNA is TGTGCCAACCCCCCCGGGGGGGGGATCTACGAGCAGTACTTC. This encodes CANPPGGGIYEQYF.

This clone was observed once. The CDR3 DNA reads TGTGCCAGCAGTCCCGGCTCCTATAATTCACCCCTCCACTTT. This sequence encodes CASSPGSYNSPLHF. The V and J genes are TRBV27 and TRBJ1-6, with D unresolved. The CDR3 is 14 amino acids. Germline V gene data show CDR1 as MNHEY and CDR2 as SMNVEV (reference sequence). The V gene lost 5 bases and the J gene lost 0 bases, with 5 bases spanning the gap.

This clone is a singleton in its sample. The V gene is TRBV7-8, the J gene TRBJ1-1; a possible D gene is TRBD1 (5 bases). The CDR3 covers 16 residues. Per the germline V gene, CDR1 is SGHVS and CDR2 is FQNEAQ. Trimming removed 8 bases at V and 1 base at J, with 20 bases between. The CDR3 loop reads CASFSFLQGGNTEAFF. The CDR3 bases are TGTGCCAGCTTTTCGTTCTTGCAGGGAGGGAACACTGAAGCTTTCTTT. The variable domain in full, completed from reference TRBV7-8 and TRBJ1-1, reads GAGVSQSPRYKVAKRGQDVALRCDPISGHVSLFWYQQALGQGPEFLTYFQNEAQLDKSGLPSDRFFAERPEGSVSTLKIQRTQQEDSAVYLCASFSFLQGGNTEAFFGQGTRLTVV.

The chain combines TRBV18 with TRBJ1-1; tentative D call: TRBD1 (6 bases). The CDR3 is 14 amino acids. The germline V and J ends were trimmed by 6 bases and 7 bases, with 18 bases remaining between them. Germline assignment: CDR1 KGHSH and CDR2 LQKENI. The CDR3 spells CASSQAQGQSEAFF. CDR3 DNA sequence: TGTGCCAGCTCCCAAGCCCAGGGGCAAAGTGAAGCTTTCTTT. Full variable domain (missing parts from reference TRBV18 and TRBJ1-1): NAGVMQNPRHLVRRRGQEARLRCSPMKGHSHVYWYRQLPEEGLKFMVYLQKENIIDESGMPKERFSAEFPKEGPSILRIQQVVRGDSAAYFCASSQAQGQSEAFFGQGTRLTVV.

The CDR3 here is CASSIDLRGSGNTIYF. The CDR3 DNA reads TGTGCCAGCAGCATCGATCTTCGGGGATCTGGAAACACCATATATTTT. V gene TRBV9 combines with J gene TRBJ1-3; unclear D gene. This CDR3 is 16 amino acids long. Germline V gives CDR1 SGDLS, CDR2 YYNGEE. V shed 4 bases and J shed 1 base, with 15 bases lying between them.

The genes are TRBV6-5 and TRBJ2-2; 10 positions agree with TRBD2. The V gene's germline CDR1 is MNHEY and CDR2 SVGAGI. The CDR3 spans 14 residues. The V and J ends lost 6 bases and 7 bases, in that order; junction bases with no gene match: 5. In DNA form, the CDR3 reads TGTGCCAGCAGAGCCGGGACTAGCGTCGGGGAGCTGTTTTTT. It translates to CASRAGTSVGELFF.

This clone was observed once. The rearrangement links TRBV6-5 to TRBJ1-5, with D possibly matching TRBD1 (6 bases). The ends were cut back, 8 bases at V and 7 bases at J, with 12 bases in the middle. Germline loops: CDR1 MNHEY, CDR2 SVGAGI. This CDR3 is 12 amino acids long. Here the CDR3 DNA reads TGTGCCAGCGGGGGGGCGGACCAGCCCCAGCATTTT. Protein sequence: CASGGADQPQHF.

The chain links TRBV9 to TRBJ1-6, with a possible D match to TRBD1 (5 bases). Germline CDR1 reads SGDLS; CDR2 reads YYNGEE. Trimming shortened V by 0 bases and J by 6 bases, and 10 bases separated the two germline ends. This CDR3 is built from 15 residues. Written as DNA, the CDR3 is TGTGCCAGCAGCGTAGAGGCAGGGCGTAATTCACCCCTCCACTTT. It encodes CASSVEAGRNSPLHF.